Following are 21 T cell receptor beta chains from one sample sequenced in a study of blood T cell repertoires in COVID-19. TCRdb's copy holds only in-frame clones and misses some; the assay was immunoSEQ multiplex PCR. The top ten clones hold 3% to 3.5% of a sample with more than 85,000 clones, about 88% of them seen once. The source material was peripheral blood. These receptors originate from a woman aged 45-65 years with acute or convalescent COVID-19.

CDR3 sequence reads: CASSPQGWETQYF. CDR3 sequence (DNA): TGTGCCAGCAGTCCACAGGGGTGGGAGACCCAGTACTTC. The chain recombines TRBV27 with TRBJ2-5; 7 nucleotides line up with TRBD1. CDR3 size: 13 residues. Germline V gene lookup returns CDR1 MNHEY and CDR2 SMNVEV (reference sequence). The J segment lost 5 bases and the V segment lost 5 bases, leaving 5 bases of the junction unmatched.

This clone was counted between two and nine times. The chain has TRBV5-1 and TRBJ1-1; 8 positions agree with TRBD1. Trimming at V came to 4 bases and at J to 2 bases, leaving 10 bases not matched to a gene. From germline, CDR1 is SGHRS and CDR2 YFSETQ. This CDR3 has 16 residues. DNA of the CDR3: TGCGCCAGCAGCCCGGGGCAGGGGGCCCAAAACACTGAAGCTTTCTTT. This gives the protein CASSPGQGAQNTEAFF.

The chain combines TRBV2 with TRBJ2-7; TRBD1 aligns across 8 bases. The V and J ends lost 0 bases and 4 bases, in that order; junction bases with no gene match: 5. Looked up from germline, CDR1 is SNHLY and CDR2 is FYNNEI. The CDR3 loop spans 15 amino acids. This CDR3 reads CASSEAETGDYEQYF. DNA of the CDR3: TGTGCCAGCAGTGAAGCAGAGACAGGGGATTACGAGCAGTACTTC.

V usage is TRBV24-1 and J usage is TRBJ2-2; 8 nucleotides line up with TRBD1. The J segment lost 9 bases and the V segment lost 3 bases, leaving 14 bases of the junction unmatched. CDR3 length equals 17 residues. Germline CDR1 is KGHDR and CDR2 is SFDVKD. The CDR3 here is CATSDDGAGGYERELFF. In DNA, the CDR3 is TGTGCCACCAGTGATGACGGTGCAGGGGGCTACGAAAGGGAGCTGTTTTTT.

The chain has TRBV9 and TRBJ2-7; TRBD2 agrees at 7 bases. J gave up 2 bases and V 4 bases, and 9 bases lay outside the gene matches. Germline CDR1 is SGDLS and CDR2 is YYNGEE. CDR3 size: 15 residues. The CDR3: CASSLDSGLAYEQYF. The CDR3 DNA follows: TGTGCCAGCAGCTTGGATAGCGGGCTAGCCTACGAGCAGTACTTC.

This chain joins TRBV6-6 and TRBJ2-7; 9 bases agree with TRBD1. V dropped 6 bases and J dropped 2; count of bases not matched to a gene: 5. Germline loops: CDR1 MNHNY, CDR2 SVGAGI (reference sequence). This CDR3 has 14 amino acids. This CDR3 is CASSATGGPYEQYF. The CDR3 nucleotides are TGTGCCAGCAGCGCTACAGGGGGCCCCTACGAGCAGTACTTC.

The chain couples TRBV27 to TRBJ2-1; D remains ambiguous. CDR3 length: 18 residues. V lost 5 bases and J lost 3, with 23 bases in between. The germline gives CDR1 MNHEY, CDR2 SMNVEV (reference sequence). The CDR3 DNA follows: TGTGCCAGCAGTCTGAGATCAAGTCTGGGCGCTCTCTACAATGAGCAGTTCTTC. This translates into CASSLRSSLGALYNEQFF.

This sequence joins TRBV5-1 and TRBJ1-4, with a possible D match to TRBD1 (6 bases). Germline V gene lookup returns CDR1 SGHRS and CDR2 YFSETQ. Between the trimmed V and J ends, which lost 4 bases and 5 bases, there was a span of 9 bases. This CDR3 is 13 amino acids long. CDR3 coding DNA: TGCGCCAGCAGCATCGGACAGAATGAAAAACTGTTTTTT. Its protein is CASSIGQNEKLFF.

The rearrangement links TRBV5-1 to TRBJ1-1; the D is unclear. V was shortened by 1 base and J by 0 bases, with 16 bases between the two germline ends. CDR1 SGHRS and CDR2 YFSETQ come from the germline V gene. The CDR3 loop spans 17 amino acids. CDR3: CASSLLGRWQVNTEAFF. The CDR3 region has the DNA TGCGCCAGCAGCTTGTTGGGCAGATGGCAGGTGAACACTGAAGCTTTCTTT.

For the CDR3, the DNA is TGTGCCTGGGACTCGGGACAGAATAACTATGGCTACACCTTC. This codes for CAWDSGQNNYGYTF. The V and J genes are TRBV30 and TRBJ1-2, with 7 bases matching TRBD1. The germline gives CDR1 GTSNPN, CDR2 SVGIG (reference sequence). V dropped 5 bases and J dropped 1; count of bases not matched to a gene: 7. The CDR3 totals 14 residues.

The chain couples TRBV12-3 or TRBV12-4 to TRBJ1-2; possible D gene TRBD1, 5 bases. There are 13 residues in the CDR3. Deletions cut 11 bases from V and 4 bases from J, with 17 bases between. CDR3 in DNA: TGTGCCTCCTCCTTTGACAGTGTCTATGGCTACACCTTC. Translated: CASSFDSVYGYTF.

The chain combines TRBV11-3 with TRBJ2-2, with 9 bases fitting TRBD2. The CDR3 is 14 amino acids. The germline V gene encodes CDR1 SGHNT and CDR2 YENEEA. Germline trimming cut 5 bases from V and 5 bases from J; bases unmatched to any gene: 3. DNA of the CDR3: TGTGCCAGCAGCCGACTAGCGGAAACCGGGGAGCTGTTTTTT. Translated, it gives CASSRLAETGELFF.

As DNA, the CDR3 is TGTGCCAGCAGCTTAGGGGTTAGCGGGAGTGCCTACGAGCAGTACTTC. This sequence encodes CASSLGVSGSAYEQYF. The V gene is TRBV7-2, the J gene TRBJ2-7; 9 nucleotides line up with TRBD2. Germline CDR1 is SGHTA and CDR2 is FQGNSA. V was pared by 1 base and J by 2 bases, with 6 bases of the junction left unmatched. The CDR3 covers 16 residues.

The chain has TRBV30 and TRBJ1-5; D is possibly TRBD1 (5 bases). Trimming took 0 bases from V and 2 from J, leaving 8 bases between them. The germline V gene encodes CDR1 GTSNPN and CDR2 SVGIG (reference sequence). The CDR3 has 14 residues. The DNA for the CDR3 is TGTGCCTGGAGTGTACGGGGGGGCAATCAGCCCCAGCATTTT. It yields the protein CAWSVRGGNQPQHF.

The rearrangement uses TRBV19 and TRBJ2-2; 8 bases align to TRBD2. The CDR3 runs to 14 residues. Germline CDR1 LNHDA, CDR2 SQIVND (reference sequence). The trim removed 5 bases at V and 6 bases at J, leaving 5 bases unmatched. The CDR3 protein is CASSLGTRAGELFF. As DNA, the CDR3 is TGTGCCAGTAGTCTCGGGACTAGGGCCGGGGAGCTGTTTTTT.

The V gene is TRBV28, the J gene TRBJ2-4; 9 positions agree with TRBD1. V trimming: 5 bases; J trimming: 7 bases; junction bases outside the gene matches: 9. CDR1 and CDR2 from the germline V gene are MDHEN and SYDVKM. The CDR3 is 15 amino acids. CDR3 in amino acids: CASSPPGQGRNIQYF. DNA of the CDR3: TGTGCCAGCAGTCCGCCGGGACAGGGTCGGAACATTCAGTACTTC.

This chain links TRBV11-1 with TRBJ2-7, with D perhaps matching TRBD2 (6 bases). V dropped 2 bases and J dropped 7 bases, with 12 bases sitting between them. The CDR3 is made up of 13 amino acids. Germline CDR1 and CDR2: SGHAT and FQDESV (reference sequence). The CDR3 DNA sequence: TGTGCCAGCAGCTTACGCGGGACGTGGGAGCAGTACTTC. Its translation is CASSLRGTWEQYF.

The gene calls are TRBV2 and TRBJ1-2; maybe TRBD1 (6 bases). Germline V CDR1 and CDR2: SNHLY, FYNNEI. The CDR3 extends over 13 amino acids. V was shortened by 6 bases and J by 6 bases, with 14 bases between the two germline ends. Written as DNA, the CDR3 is TGTGCCAGCAGCGGACAGTTCCGGGATGGCTACACCTTC. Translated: CASSGQFRDGYTF.

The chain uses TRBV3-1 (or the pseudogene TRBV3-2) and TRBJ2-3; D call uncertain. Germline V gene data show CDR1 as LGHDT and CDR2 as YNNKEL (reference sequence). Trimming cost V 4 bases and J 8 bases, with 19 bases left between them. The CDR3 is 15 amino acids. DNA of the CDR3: TGTGCCAGCAGCCCCGATCCCGATTATAGTGCTACGCAGTATTTT. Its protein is CASSPDPDYSATQYF.

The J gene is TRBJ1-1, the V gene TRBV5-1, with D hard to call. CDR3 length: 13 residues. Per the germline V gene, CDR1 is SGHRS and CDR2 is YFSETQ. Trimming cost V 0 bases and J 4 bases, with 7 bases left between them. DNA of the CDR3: TGCGCCAGCAGCTTGGTCCCGGGCACTGAAGCTTTCTTT. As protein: CASSLVPGTEAFF.

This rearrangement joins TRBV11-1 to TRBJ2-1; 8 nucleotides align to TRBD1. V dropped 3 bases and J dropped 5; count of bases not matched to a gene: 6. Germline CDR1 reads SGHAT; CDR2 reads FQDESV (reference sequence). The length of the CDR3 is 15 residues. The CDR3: CASSFTGQGNNEQFF. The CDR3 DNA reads TGTGCCAGCAGCTTTACCGGACAGGGAAACAATGAGCAGTTCTTC. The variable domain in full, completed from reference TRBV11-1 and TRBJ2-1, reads EAEVAQSPRYKITEKSQAVAFWCDPISGHATLYWYRQILGQGPELLVQFQDESVVDDSQLPKDRFSAERLKGVDSTLKIQPAELGDSAMYLCASSFTGQGNNEQFFGPGTRLTVL.